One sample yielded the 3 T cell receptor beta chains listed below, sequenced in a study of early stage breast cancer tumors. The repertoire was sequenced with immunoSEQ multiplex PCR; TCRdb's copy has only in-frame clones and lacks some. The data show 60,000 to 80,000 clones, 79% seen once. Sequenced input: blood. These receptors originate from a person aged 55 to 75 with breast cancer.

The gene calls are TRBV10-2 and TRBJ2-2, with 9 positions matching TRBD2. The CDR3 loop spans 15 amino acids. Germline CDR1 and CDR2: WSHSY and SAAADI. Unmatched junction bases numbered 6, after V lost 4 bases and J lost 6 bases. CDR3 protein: CASSGASGVAGELFF. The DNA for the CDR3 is TGCGCCAGCAGTGGGGCTAGCGGGGTCGCCGGGGAGCTGTTTTTT.

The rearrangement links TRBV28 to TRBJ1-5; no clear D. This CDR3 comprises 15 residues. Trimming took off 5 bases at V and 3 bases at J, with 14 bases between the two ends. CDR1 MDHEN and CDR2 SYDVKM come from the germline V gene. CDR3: CASSLDDIINQPQHF. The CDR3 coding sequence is TGTGCCAGCAGTCTCGATGATATAATCAATCAGCCCCAGCATTTT.

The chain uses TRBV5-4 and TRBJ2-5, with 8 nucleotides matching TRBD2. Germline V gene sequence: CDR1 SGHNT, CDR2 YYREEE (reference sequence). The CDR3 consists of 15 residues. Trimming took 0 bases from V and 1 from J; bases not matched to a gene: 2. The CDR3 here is CASSLATSGQETQYF. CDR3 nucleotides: TGTGCCAGCAGCTTGGCCACTAGCGGCCAAGAGACCCAGTACTTC.